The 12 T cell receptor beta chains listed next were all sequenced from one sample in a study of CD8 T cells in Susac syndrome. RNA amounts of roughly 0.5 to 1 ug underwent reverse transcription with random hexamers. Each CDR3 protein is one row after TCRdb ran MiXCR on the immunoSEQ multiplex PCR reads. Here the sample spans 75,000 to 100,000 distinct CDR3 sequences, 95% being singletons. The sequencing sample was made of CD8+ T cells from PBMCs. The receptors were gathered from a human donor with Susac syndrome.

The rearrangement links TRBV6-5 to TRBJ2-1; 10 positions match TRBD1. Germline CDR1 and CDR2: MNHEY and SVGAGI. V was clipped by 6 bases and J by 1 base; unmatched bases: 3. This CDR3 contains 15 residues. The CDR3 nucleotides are TGTGCCAGCAGACTGGGACAGGGGTCCTACAATGAGCAGTTCTTC. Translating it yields CASRLGQGSYNEQFF.

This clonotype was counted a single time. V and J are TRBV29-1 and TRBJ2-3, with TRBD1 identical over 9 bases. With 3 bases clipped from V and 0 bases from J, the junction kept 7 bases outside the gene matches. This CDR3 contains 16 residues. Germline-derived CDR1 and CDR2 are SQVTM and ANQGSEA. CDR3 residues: CSVDPFGTGSTDTQYF. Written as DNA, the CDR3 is TGCAGCGTTGACCCCTTTGGGACAGGGAGCACAGATACGCAGTATTTT.

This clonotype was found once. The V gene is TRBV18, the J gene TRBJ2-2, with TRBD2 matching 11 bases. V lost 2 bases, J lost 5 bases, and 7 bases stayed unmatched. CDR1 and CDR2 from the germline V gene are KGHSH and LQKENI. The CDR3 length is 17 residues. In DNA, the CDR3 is TGTGCCAGCTCACCAAGAACTAGCGGGAGTAGAACCGGGGAGCTGTTTTTT. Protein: CASSPRTSGSRTGELFF.

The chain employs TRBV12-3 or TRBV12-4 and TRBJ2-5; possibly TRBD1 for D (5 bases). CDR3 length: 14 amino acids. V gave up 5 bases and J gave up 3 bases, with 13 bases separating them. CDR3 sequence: CASSQTDLKETQYF. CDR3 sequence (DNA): TGTGCCAGCAGTCAGACAGACCTAAAAGAGACCCAGTACTTC.

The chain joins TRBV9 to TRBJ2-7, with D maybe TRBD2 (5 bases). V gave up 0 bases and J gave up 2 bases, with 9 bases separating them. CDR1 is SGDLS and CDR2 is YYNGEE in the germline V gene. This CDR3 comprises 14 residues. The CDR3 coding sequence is TGTGCCAGCAGCGTAGGAGGGTCTGCCTACGAGCAGTACTTC. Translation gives CASSVGGSAYEQYF.

The CDR3 bases are TGTGCCAGCAGCGGAGGGACAGCTAAAGAGACCCAGTACTTC. The encoded protein is CASSGGTAKETQYF. The V and J genes are TRBV9 and TRBJ2-5; 7 bases match TRBD1. The ends lost 3 bases at V and 3 bases at J; junction bases unmatched: 5. This CDR3 has 14 residues. Germline loops: CDR1 SGDLS, CDR2 YYNGEE. The variable domain in full, completed from reference TRBV9 and TRBJ2-5, reads DSGVTQTPKHLITATGQRVTLRCSPRSGDLSVYWYQQSLDQGLQFLIQYYNGEERAKGNILERFSAQQFPDLHSELNLSSLELGDSALYFCASSGGTAKETQYFGPGTRLLVL.

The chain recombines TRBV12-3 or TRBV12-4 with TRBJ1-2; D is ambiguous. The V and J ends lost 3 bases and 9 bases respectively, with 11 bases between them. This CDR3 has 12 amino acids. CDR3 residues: CASSFGPISYTF. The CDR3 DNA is TGTGCCAGCAGTTTCGGCCCTATTAGCTACACCTTC.

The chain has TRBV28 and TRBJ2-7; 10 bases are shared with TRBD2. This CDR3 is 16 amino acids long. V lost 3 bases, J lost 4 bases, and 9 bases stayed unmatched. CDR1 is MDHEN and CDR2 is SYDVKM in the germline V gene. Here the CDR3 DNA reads TGTGCCAGCAGTTTTCTAGCGGGAGCTCAGTCTTACGAGCAGTACTTC. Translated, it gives CASSFLAGAQSYEQYF.

This CDR3 reads CSVEGLVVQSSYNEQFF. For the CDR3, the DNA is TGCAGCGTTGAAGGGTTGGTCGTCCAAAGCTCCTACAATGAGCAGTTCTTC. The chain links TRBV29-1 to TRBJ2-1; no definite D call. This CDR3 is 17 amino acids long. Germline V lookup: CDR1 SQVTM, CDR2 ANQGSEA. V lost 1 base and J 0 bases, leaving 16 bases between the germline ends.

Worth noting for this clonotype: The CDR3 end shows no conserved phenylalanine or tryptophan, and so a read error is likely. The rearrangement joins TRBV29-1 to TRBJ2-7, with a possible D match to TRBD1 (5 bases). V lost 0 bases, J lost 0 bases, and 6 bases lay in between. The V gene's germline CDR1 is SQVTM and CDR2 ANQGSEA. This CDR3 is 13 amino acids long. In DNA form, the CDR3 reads TGCAGCGTTGAAGAGGACATCTCCTACGAGCAGTACTTG. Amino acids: CSVEEDISYEQYL.

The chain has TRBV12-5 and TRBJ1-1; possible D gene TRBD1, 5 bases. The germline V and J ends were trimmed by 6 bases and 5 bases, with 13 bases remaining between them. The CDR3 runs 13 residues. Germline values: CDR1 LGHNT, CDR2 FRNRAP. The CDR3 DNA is TGTGCTAGTGGATCCGTTGGGGGAACTGAAGCTTTCTTT. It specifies CASGSVGGTEAFF.

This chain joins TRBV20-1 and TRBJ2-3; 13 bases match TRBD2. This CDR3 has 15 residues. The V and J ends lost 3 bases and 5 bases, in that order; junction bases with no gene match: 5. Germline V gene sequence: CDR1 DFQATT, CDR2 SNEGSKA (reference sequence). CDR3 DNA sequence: TGCAGTGCTAGTGGACTAGCGGGAGATGGAGATACGCAGTATTTT. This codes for CSASGLAGDGDTQYF.